A selection of T cell receptor beta chains follows, all from one sample in a study of cytomegalovirus exposure and HLA in healthy donors. Produced via immunoSEQ multiplex PCR; TCRdb's table is partial and in-frame only. The profile shows 63,000 or so clones, 73% of them singletons. The sequenced material came from PBMCs. The receptor source for this set is a man between 45 and 60 years old in good health and CMV-seronegative. The conserved cysteine and the conserved F or W are not part of the CDR3 here. Fields, in order: D gene, V gene, J gene, CDR3 protein. A D gene is named only where the DNA matches it firmly.

.	TRBV19	TRBJ2-5	ASRPNWLVETQY
.	TRBV5-1	TRBJ1-5	ASSNGGPFGNQPQH
TRBD2	TRBV5-1	TRBJ2-1	ASSRGGRSGEQF
TRBD1	TRBV15	TRBJ1-4	ATSRPPGQGEKLF
TRBD1	TRBV10-3	TRBJ2-6	AISESFGQGARGANVLT
.	TRBV27	TRBJ2-3	ASSSLWSGGHTDTQY
.	TRBV5-4	TRBJ2-3	ASSPETTVSDTQY
.	TRBV6-6	TRBJ2-2	ASSYRVGELF
TRBD1	TRBV10-2	TRBJ2-6	ASRGQARSGANVLT
.	TRBV27	TRBJ2-2	ASSFQEQGTGELF
.	TRBV19	TRBJ2-7	ASSPADRGPTTAYEQY
TRBD1	TRBV7-6	TRBJ1-4	ASSPFRTGANEKLF
TRBD1	TRBV18	TRBJ2-5	ASSPDRALETQY
.	TRBV6-5	TRBJ1-4	ARPRGEEDEKLF
.	TRBV18	TRBJ2-7	ASSPPVSNEQY
.	TRBV19	TRBJ2-7	ASSIPQVQGSSYEQY
.	TRBV2	TRBJ1-3	ASMGRPAPSSGNTIY